A selection of T cell receptor beta chains follows, all from one sample in a study of T-cell reconstitution after alpha-beta-depleted transplantation in children. One entry per CDR3 protein results from TCRdb running MiXCR on the PCR reads. This table has around 600,000 distinct CDR3 sequences, roughly 10% appearing once. Sequencing was performed on PBMCs from the stem cell graft donor, taken from the stem cell graft. The receptor source for this set is a human donor who donated a stem cell graft to a child with acute myeloid leukemia. CDR3s include the opening cysteine and the closing phenylalanine or tryptophan. D genes are given only for firm matches. Expanded clones get a size class; other rows say once, few or many, or leave the size out.

J	D	size	V	CDR3	DNA
TRBJ2-6	NA	many	TRBV19	CASSVEAARRGANVLTF	TGTGCCAGTAGTGTGGAGGCCGCCCGACGGGGGGCCAACGTCCTGACTTTC
TRBJ2-7	NA	many	TRBV7-2	CASSLAASSYEQYF	TGCGCCAGCAGCTTGGCAGCTTCCTCCTACGAGCAGTACTTC
TRBJ2-3	NA	many	TRBV20-1	CSAPLVNPTQYF	TGCAGTGCTCCTTTAGTGAATCCGACGCAGTATTTT
TRBJ2-4	TRBD1	few	TRBV29-1	CSAEGDRLPWAKNIQYF	TGCAGCGCCGAAGGGGACAGGCTGCCTTGGGCCAAAAACATTCAGTACTTC
TRBJ2-3	TRBD2	few	TRBV10-3	CAISPSGTTLTDTQYF	TGTGCCATCAGCCCCAGCGGGACCACCCTCACAGATACGCAGTATTTT
TRBJ2-7	NA	few	TRBV3-1	CASSPRDWSYEQYF	TGTGCCAGCAGCCCCCGGGACTGGTCCTACGAGCAGTACTTC
TRBJ2-7	TRBD2	NA	TRBV2	CASSAFSGRDYEQYF	TGTGCCAGCAGTGCTTTTAGCGGGAGGGATTACGAGCAGTACTTC
TRBJ2-3	TRBD2	many	TRBV20-1	CSVQREGQSDTQYF	TGCAGTGTTCAGCGGGAGGGCCAGTCAGATACGCAGTATTTT
TRBJ1-2	TRBD1	few	TRBV5-1	CASSLGQAKSVGYTF	TGCGCCAGCAGCCTGGGACAGGCCAAATCAGTAGGCTACACCTTC
TRBJ2-7	NA	few	TRBV6-5	CASSYRDNYEQYF	TGTGCCAGCAGTTACAGGGACAACTACGAGCAGTACTTC
TRBJ2-1	NA	many	TRBV20-1	CSARAPGSGYNEQFF	TGCAGTGCTAGAGCTCCAGGATCGGGGTACAATGAGCAGTTCTTC
TRBJ1-4	TRBD1	NA	TRBV10-3	CAISPTPGQNEKLFF	TGTGCCATCAGTCCGACACCGGGACAGAATGAAAAACTGTTTTTT
TRBJ2-1	TRBD2	NA	TRBV29-1	CSGDSGRGYNEQFF	TGCAGCGGTGATAGCGGGAGGGGTTACAATGAGCAGTTCTTC
TRBJ2-5	NA	many	TRBV2	CASIGAGQISETQYF	TGTGCCAGCATCGGGGCAGGGCAGATCAGTGAGACCCAGTACTTC
TRBJ1-1	TRBD1	NA	TRBV7-3	CASSKSGDRVTEAFF	TGTGCCAGCAGCAAAAGTGGGGACAGGGTCACTGAAGCTTTCTTT
TRBJ2-5	NA	NA	TRBV7-2	CASSYGGLASQETQYF	TGTGCCAGCAGCTATGGGGGGCTAGCGTCCCAAGAGACCCAGTACTTC
TRBJ2-5	NA	NA	TRBV28	CASSSLRVMETQYF	TGTGCCAGCAGTTCCTTGCGGGTGATGGAGACCCAGTACTTC
TRBJ2-5	TRBD2	few	TRBV5-8	CASTGPGRGDRETQYF	TGTGCCAGCACCGGCCCGGGGAGGGGAGATCGAGAGACCCAGTACTTC
TRBJ1-1	TRBD1	many	TRBV12-3/TRBV12-4	CASSPGDRGWRAFF	TGTGCCAGCAGCCCGGGGGACAGGGGCTGGAGAGCTTTCTTT
TRBJ2-5	NA	many	TRBV10-3	CAISDTAAQETQYF	TGTGCCATCAGTGATACGGCAGCCCAAGAGACCCAGTACTTC
TRBJ1-1	NA	NA	TRBV19	CASSIHRASVPRIF	TGTGCCAGTAGTATCCACCGGGCCTCAGTACCTCGGATCTTT
TRBJ2-1	NA	many	TRBV7-9	CASSDTSGLSSYNEQFF	TGTGCCAGCAGCGATACCAGCGGGCTAAGCTCCTACAATGAGCAGTTCTTC